This passage covers 8 T cell receptor beta chains from one sample sequenced in a study of cytotoxic CD8 clonotypes in ibrutinib-treated CLL. Method: immunoSEQ multiplex PCR; TCRdb's copy keeps in-frame clones and lacks some. The table shows about 140,000 clones, with 70% to 85% occurring only once. Specimen: PBMCs, collected after 12 months of ibrutinib treatment. These receptors were obtained from a human donor with chronic lymphocytic leukemia.

V is TRBV4-3 and J is TRBJ2-3; 7 bases match TRBD2. The CDR3 has 19 amino acids. J lost 6 bases, V lost 0 bases, and 18 bases had no gene match. CDR1 and CDR2 from the germline V gene are LGHNA and YSLEER. The CDR3 protein is CASSQDGPSGTIVGDTQYF. CDR3 nucleotides: TGCGCCAGCAGCCAAGATGGGCCTAGCGGAACGATCGTCGGTGATACGCAGTATTTT.

The DNA for the CDR3 is TGTGCCAGCAGTTTGGTAGGATCCACCTACGAGCAGTACTTC. Encoded protein: CASSLVGSTYEQYF. The genes are TRBV28 and TRBJ2-7; no clear D gene. The CDR3 sequence is 14 residues long. V was trimmed by 3 bases and J by 2 bases, leaving 11 bases between them. Germline-derived CDR1 and CDR2 are MDHEN and SYDVKM.

This clone was seen a few times. The chain carries TRBV28 and TRBJ1-5; a possible D gene is TRBD1 (6 bases). The ends were cut back, 2 bases at V and 0 bases at J, with 8 bases in the middle. The CDR3 length is 15 residues. Germline CDR1 and CDR2: MDHEN and SYDVKM. CDR3 coding DNA: TGTGCCAGCAGTTTAAGGGGGAATAGCAATCAGCCCCAGCATTTT. Protein: CASSLRGNSNQPQHF.

The V gene is TRBV27, the J gene TRBJ2-1, with unresolved D. This CDR3 has 13 residues. From germline, CDR1 is MNHEY and CDR2 SMNVEV (reference sequence). V was shortened by 6 bases and J by 6 bases, with 12 bases between the two germline ends. CDR3 protein: CASSPTLGNEQFF. CDR3 nucleotide sequence: TGTGCCAGCAGCCCGACCCTAGGCAATGAGCAGTTCTTC.

The V call is TRBV7-9, the J call TRBJ2-4; TRBD1 might be the D (6 bases). Looked up from germline, CDR1 is SEHNR and CDR2 is FQNEAQ (reference sequence). V lost 5 bases, J lost 5 bases, and 13 bases lay in between. This CDR3 comprises 14 residues. The DNA of the CDR3 is TGTGCCAGCAGCCCCCGGGACAAAGAAAACATTCAGTACTTC. It specifies CASSPRDKENIQYF.

The chain links TRBV18 to TRBJ2-3; D possibly corresponds to TRBD2 (5 bases). Trimming removed 3 bases at V and 1 base at J, with 11 bases between. CDR1 is KGHSH, CDR2 LQKENI, per germline. This CDR3 is built from 15 residues. Here the CDR3 reads CASSPREKGTDTQYF. The DNA of the CDR3 is TGTGCCAGCTCACCTAGGGAGAAGGGCACAGATACGCAGTATTTT.

This clone came up a few times. This chain connects TRBV6-4 to TRBJ2-2; D not resolved. Germline V gene lookup returns CDR1 MRHNA and CDR2 SNTAGT. There are 14 residues in the CDR3. V lost 0 bases to trimming and J lost 2 bases, with 4 bases between them. CDR3 DNA sequence: TGTGCCAGCAGTGACTCGACAAACACCGGGGAGCTGTTTTTT. Its translation is CASSDSTNTGELFF.

J is TRBJ1-4 and V is TRBV29-1, with TRBD1 matching 9 bases. Trimming at V came to 6 bases and at J to 5 bases, leaving 7 bases not matched to a gene. Looked up from germline, CDR1 is SQVTM and CDR2 is ANQGSEA. CDR3 length: 14 amino acids. The CDR3 nucleotides read TGCAGCGTAGGGACCGGGACAGGGAATGAAAAACTGTTTTTT. Residues: CSVGTGTGNEKLFF. The full variable domain, completed using reference TRBV29-1 and TRBJ1-4, is SAVISQKPSRDICQRGTSLTIQCQVDSQVTMMFWYRQQPGQSLTLIATANQGSEATYESGFVIDKFPISRPNLTFSTLTVSNMSPEDSSIYLCSVGTGTGNEKLFFGSGTQLSVL.